A selection of T cell receptor delta chains follows, all from one sample in a study of delta chains in infants with herpesvirus infections. TCRdb fed the RT-PCR reads into CATT to redo clone calling. The repertoire holds roughly 790 delta-chain clones, with roughly a sixth as singletons. Sequences were derived from peripheral blood, sampled at time point 1 of longitudinal follow-up. The receptors were sampled from a human donor who was a Ugandan infant, either HIV-exposed or HIV-unexposed (not recorded which). The CDR3 runs from the conserved cysteine through the conserved F or W. The D gene is left open where the match is weak. Size is omitted from some rows. Given values are once, few, many or a class for expanded clones.

clone_size: medium-sized
j_call: TRDJ1
v_call: TRDV1
d_call: .
cdr3_length: 12
cdr3_nt: TGTGCTCTTGGGGGTCACACCGATAAACTCATCTTT
cdr3_aa: CALGGHTDKLIF

clone_size: .
j_call: TRDJ3
v_call: TRDV2
d_call: TRDD3
cdr3_length: 21
cdr3_nt: TGTGCCTGTGACACGAGGGGCGTCTGGGGGACTCCCTCCTGGGACACCCGACAGATGTTTTTT
cdr3_aa: CACDTRGVWGTPSWDTRQMFF

clone_size: large
j_call: TRDJ3
v_call: TRDV2
d_call: TRDD3
cdr3_length: 18
cdr3_nt: TGTGCCTGTGACACCGTACTGGGGAGCTCCTGGGACACCCGACAGATGTTTTTC
cdr3_aa: CACDTVLGSSWDTRQMFF

clone_size: medium-sized
j_call: TRDJ1
v_call: TRDV1
d_call: .
cdr3_length: 13
cdr3_nt: TGTGCTCTTGGGGGGCTGTACACCGATAAACTCATCTTT
cdr3_aa: CALGGLYTDKLIF

clone_size: large
j_call: TRDJ1
v_call: TRDV1
d_call: .
cdr3_length: 21
cdr3_nt: TGTGCTCTTGGGGAACCCCCACTTCCTACTGGGGGCTCACATGCACCCGATAAACTCATCTTT
cdr3_aa: CALGEPPLPTGGSHAPDKLIF

clone_size: large
j_call: TRDJ2
v_call: TRDV1
d_call: TRDD3
cdr3_length: 15
cdr3_nt: TGTGCTCTTGGGGAGCTACTGGGGGATACAGCACAACTCTTCTTT
cdr3_aa: CALGELLGDTAQLFF

clone_size: medium-sized
j_call: TRDJ1
v_call: TRAV36/DV7
d_call: .
cdr3_length: 20
cdr3_nt: TGTGCTGTGTTAGCCTTCTCCCATACTGGGACCAGACCTAACACCGATAAACTCATCTTT
cdr3_aa: CAVLAFSHTGTRPNTDKLIF

clone_size: .
j_call: TRDJ1
v_call: TRAV29/DV5
d_call: .
cdr3_length: 18
cdr3_nt: .
cdr3_aa: CSVLLCSKPQGVYAQLIF

clone_size: large
j_call: TRDJ1
v_call: TRDV1
d_call: TRDD3
cdr3_length: 19
cdr3_nt: TGTGCTCTTGGGGAAGGGGCTACTGGGGGAACCCAGTACACCGATAAACTCATCTTT
cdr3_aa: CALGEGATGGTQYTDKLIF

clone_size: .
j_call: TRDJ1
v_call: TRDV1
d_call: TRDD3
cdr3_length: 20
cdr3_nt: TGTGCTCTTGGGGAAGGAGGAGTACAGTGGGATACGCTGTGCACCGATAAACTCATCTTT
cdr3_aa: CALGEGGVQWDTLCTDKLIF

clone_size: .
j_call: TRDJ3
v_call: TRDV1
d_call: TRDD3
cdr3_length: 21
cdr3_nt: TGTGCTCTTGGGGAACTAGTACTGGGGGCCCGTGACTCCTGGGACACCCGACAGATGTTTTTC
cdr3_aa: CALGELVLGARDSWDTRQMFF

clone_size: large
j_call: TRDJ1
v_call: TRDV1
d_call: TRDD3
cdr3_length: 17
cdr3_nt: TGTGCTCTTGGGTCCGAGGGGGATACGCCATACACCGATAAACTCATCTTT
cdr3_aa: CALGSEGDTPYTDKLIF

clone_size: large
j_call: TRDJ3
v_call: TRDV2
d_call: TRDD3
cdr3_length: 21
cdr3_nt: TGTGCCTGTGATTTCGTACTGGGGGATCTATCCAGCTCCTGGGACACCCGACAGATGTTTTTC
cdr3_aa: CACDFVLGDLSSSWDTRQMFF

clone_size: large
j_call: TRDJ1
v_call: TRDV1
d_call: TRDD3
cdr3_length: 19
cdr3_nt: TGTGCTCTTGGGGAACTATGGTATCGGGGGATCCCCGGGACCGATAAACTCATCTTT
cdr3_aa: CALGELWYRGIPGTDKLIF

clone_size: large
j_call: TRDJ3
v_call: TRAV38-2/DV8
d_call: TRDD3
cdr3_length: 18
cdr3_nt: TGTGCTTATATACTGGGGGATAATAGCTCCTGGGACACCCGACAGATGTTTTTC
cdr3_aa: CAYILGDNSSWDTRQMFF

clone_size: few
j_call: TRDJ3
v_call: TRDV2
d_call: TRDD3
cdr3_length: 22
cdr3_nt: TGTGCCTGTGACACTAGCCATCTGGGGGATACGGTGGAAAGCTGGGACACCCGACAGATGTTTTTC
cdr3_aa: CACDTSHLGDTVESWDTRQMFF